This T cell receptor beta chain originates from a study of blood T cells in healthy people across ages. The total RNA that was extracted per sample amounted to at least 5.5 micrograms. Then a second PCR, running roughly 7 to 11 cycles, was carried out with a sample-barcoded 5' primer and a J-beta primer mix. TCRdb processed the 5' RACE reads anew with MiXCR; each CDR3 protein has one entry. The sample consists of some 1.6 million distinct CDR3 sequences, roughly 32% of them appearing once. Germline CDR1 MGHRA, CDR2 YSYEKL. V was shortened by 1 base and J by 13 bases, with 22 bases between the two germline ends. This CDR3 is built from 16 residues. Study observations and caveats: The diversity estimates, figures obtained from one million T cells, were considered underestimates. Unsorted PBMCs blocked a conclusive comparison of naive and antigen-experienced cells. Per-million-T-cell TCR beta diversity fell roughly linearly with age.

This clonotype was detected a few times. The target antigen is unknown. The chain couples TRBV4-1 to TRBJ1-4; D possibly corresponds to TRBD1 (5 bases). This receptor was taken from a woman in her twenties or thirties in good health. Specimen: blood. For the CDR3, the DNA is TGCGCCAGCAGCCAAGGGCAGGGCCTGAATGAAAAGGGACTGTTTTTT. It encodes CASSQGQGLNEKGLFF.